This is a list of T cell receptor beta chains from one sample in a study of cytomegalovirus exposure and HLA in healthy donors. Only in-frame clones appear in the TCRdb table, and some are missing; sequencing was by immunoSEQ multiplex PCR. The sample holds about 64,000 clones. The sample was PBMCs. The receptors were sampled from a woman aged 18-29 years in good health and CMV-seronegative. Each CDR3 is given with its conserved first and last residue. D genes are given only for firm matches.

>TRBD1|TRBV2|TRBJ1-4
TGTGCCAGCAGTGAGGGGACAGGCGGGCAAAAACTGTTTTTT
CASSEGTGGQKLFF
>TRBD2|TRBV9|TRBJ2-7
TGTGCCAGCAGCCACACGGGGGGTTCCGAATACGAGCAGTACTTC
CASSHTGGSEYEQYF
>TRBD1|TRBV5-1|TRBJ1-2
TGCGCCAGCAGCTTACAGGGGTCCGGTGGCTACACCTTC
CASSLQGSGGYTF
>-|TRBV5-1|TRBJ1-1
TGCGCCAGCCAACTAATGGGGGGGCTCACTGAAGCTTTCTTT
CASQLMGGLTEAFF
>TRBD1|TRBV29-1|TRBJ2-7
TGCAGCGTGTTACTCCGGGACAGGGGGGGCGAGCAGTACTTC
CSVLLRDRGGEQYF
>TRBD2|TRBV9|TRBJ2-1
TGTGCCAGCAGCGTAGGCGGGAGACAGCACAATGAGCAGTTCTTC
CASSVGGRQHNEQFF
>TRBD1|TRBV6-5|TRBJ1-2
TGTGCCAGCAGTACAGGGGCGAGGACTGGCTACACCTTC
CASSTGARTGYTF
>-|TRBV9|TRBJ2-1
TGTGCCAGCAGCATAGGACAACTGTCCTACAATGAGCAGTTCTTC
CASSIGQLSYNEQFF
>TRBD2|TRBV7-6|TRBJ2-7
TGTGCCAGCAGCAACCTAGCGGGAGGATCCTACGAGCAGTACTTC
CASSNLAGGSYEQYF
>TRBD1|TRBV11-2|TRBJ2-7
TGTGCCAGCAGCCTTACAGGGGGCCCCTCCTACGAGCAGTACTTC
CASSLTGGPSYEQYF
>-|TRBV27|TRBJ1-2
TGTGCCAGCTCAGGCAGGGTTAACTATGGCTACACCTTC
CASSGRVNYGYTF
>-|TRBV25-1|TRBJ2-5
TGTGCCAGCACTGGGACCAGCGGGGAGACCCAGTACTTC
CASTGTSGETQYF
>-|TRBV9|TRBJ1-1
TGTGCCAGCAGCGCTCGCTCGGGGGAGGCTTTCTTT
CASSARSGEAFF
>TRBD2|TRBV27|TRBJ2-5
TGTGCCAGCAGTTCTGGACTAGCCGAGACCCAGTACTTC
CASSSGLAETQYF
>TRBD1|TRBV6-1|TRBJ2-7
TGTGCCAGCAGTGTAACAGGGGAGGAGCAGTACTTC
CASSVTGEEQYF
>TRBD1|TRBV4-1|TRBJ1-4
TGCGCCAGCAGCCAAAACAGGGGTAATGAAAAACTGTTTTTT
CASSQNRGNEKLFF
>TRBD2|TRBV5-1|TRBJ2-1
TGCGCCAGCAGCTCAGGAGCGGGAGGGAGTCCCTACAATGAGCAGTTCTTC
CASSSGAGGSPYNEQFF
>-|TRBV18|TRBJ2-3
TGTGCCAGCTCACCCGTCTCAGATACGCAGTATTTT
CASSPVSDTQYF
>TRBD2|TRBV7-3|TRBJ2-1
TGTGCCTCTCAACGGGGGGGCCTCTACAATGAGCAGTTCTTC
CASQRGGLYNEQFF
>-|TRBV5-6|TRBJ1-4
TGTGCCAGCAGCTTGAGCGGAAGGGAATATGAAAAACTGTTTTTT
CASSLSGREYEKLFF
>-|TRBV5-1|TRBJ1-2
TGCGCCAGCAGCTTGACTTCCGACAGGTTGTATGGCTACACCTTC
CASSLTSDRLYGYTF
>-|TRBV29-1|TRBJ1-1
TGCAGCGTTGCTTGGGAGGCTGAAGCTTTCTTT
CSVAWEAEAFF
>-|TRBV7-9|TRBJ1-1
TGTGCCAGCAGCTTATTAGGGGTTATGAACACTGAAGCTTTCTTT
CASSLLGVMNTEAFF
>-|TRBV7-2|TRBJ1-2
TGTGCCAGCAGCCTCAGTGGGGAGGCCCACTATGGCTACACCTTC
CASSLSGEAHYGYTF
>TRBD1|TRBV7-6|TRBJ1-2
TGTGCCAGCAGCGACCTACAGGGGACACATGGGGACTATGGCTACACCTTC
CASSDLQGTHGDYGYTF
>TRBD2|TRBV5-4|TRBJ2-7
TGTGCCAGCAGCTTAAGCGGGAGGACCTACGAGCAGTACTTC
CASSLSGRTYEQYF